The 22 T cell receptor beta chains in this list originate from one sample, sequenced in a study of T cells after yellow fever vaccination. TCRdb called the 5' RACE reads again in MiXCR, with one record for every CDR3 protein. The table shows hundreds of thousands of distinct CDR3 sequences, with 21% occurring only once. Sequenced material: PBMCs, taken less than 25 days after the first yellow fever vaccination. The receptor set was obtained from a man aged 18 to 30 who received the YFV17D yellow fever vaccine.

J is TRBJ1-4 and V is TRBV20-1, with D hard to call. Germline V gives CDR1 DFQATT, CDR2 SNEGSKA (reference sequence). This CDR3 contains 14 residues. Between the trimmed V and J ends, which lost 3 bases and 3 bases, there was a span of 11 bases. CDR3 region: CSARRWEANEKLFF. The CDR3, as DNA: TGCAGTGCTAGGCGGTGGGAGGCTAATGAAAAACTGTTTTTT.

V gene TRBV10-3 combines with J gene TRBJ2-3; 13 bases are a match to TRBD2. The ends lost 10 bases at V and 8 bases at J; junction bases unmatched: 9. Germline lookup yields CDR1 ENHRY and CDR2 SYGVKD. This CDR3 region has 14 residues. The CDR3 region is CATVRLAGGGTQYF. DNA for the CDR3: TGTGCCACCGTGCGACTAGCGGGGGGTGGTACGCAGTATTTT.

This clonotype has only a few counts. The chain couples TRBV6-2 or TRBV6-3 to TRBJ2-3; 8 bases match TRBD2. The CDR3 runs to 15 residues. Germline trimming cut 8 bases from V and 4 bases from J; bases unmatched to any gene: 11. The germline V gene encodes CDR1 MNHEY and CDR2 SVGEGT. CDR3 nucleotide sequence: TGTGCCAGCGCATCTCCGGGGGGGGAGGCAGATACGCAGTATTTT. Its protein product is CASASPGGEADTQYF.

This chain links TRBV4-3 with TRBJ2-1; D unclear. There are 13 residues in the CDR3. Germline V gives CDR1 LGHNA, CDR2 YSLEER. Trimming stripped 0 bases from V and 6 bases from J, with 6 bases between. The CDR3 bases are TGCGCCAGCAGCCAAGAGGCCTCCAATGAGCAGTTCTTC. This codes for CASSQEASNEQFF.

This clonotype was counted between two and nine times. The rearrangement links TRBV12-3 or TRBV12-4 to TRBJ1-6, with 7 bases identical to TRBD1. CDR3 length equals 14 residues. V lost 6 bases and J lost 10; bases outside the gene matches: 9. CDR3 sequence (DNA): TGTGCCAGCAGGGTGACAGGGTCGGAATCACCCCTCCACTTT. It codes for CASRVTGSESPLHF.

V usage is TRBV4-2 and J usage is TRBJ2-7; D may be TRBD2 (5 bases). The CDR3 loop spans 17 amino acids. V was trimmed by 1 base and J by 2 bases, leaving 18 bases between them. Germline CDR1 and CDR2: LGHNA and YNFKEQ. DNA for the CDR3: TGTGCCAGCAGCCAAGCCCCCCGCGCGGGCCGTACCTACGAGCAGTACTTC. It specifies CASSQAPRAGRTYEQYF.

This clonotype came up a few times. This chain links TRBV29-1 with TRBJ1-1, with a weak D call TRBD1 (5 bases). This CDR3 has 13 amino acids. The germline V gene has CDR1 SQVTM and CDR2 ANQGSEA. V lost 6 bases and J lost 1, with 12 bases in between. CDR3 sequence: CSVETAENTEAFF. The CDR3 bases are TGCAGCGTGGAGACAGCCGAGAACACTGAAGCTTTCTTT.

In its sample, this clonotype was seen a few times. V usage is TRBV4-2 and J usage is TRBJ2-7, with TRBD1 matching 10 bases. Trimming took 0 bases from V and 5 from J; bases not matched to a gene: 10. CDR1 is LGHNA, CDR2 YNFKEQ, per germline. This CDR3 has 17 amino acids. CDR3 region: CASSQDEVPGQGNEQYF. CDR3 in DNA: TGTGCCAGCAGCCAAGACGAGGTTCCGGGACAGGGGAACGAGCAGTACTTC.

The rearrangement uses TRBV5-1 and TRBJ1-5; maybe TRBD1 (5 bases). V was trimmed by 0 bases and J by 7 bases, leaving 14 bases between them. CDR1 is SGHRS, CDR2 YFSETQ, per germline. The length of the CDR3 is 15 residues. CDR3 sequence reads: CASSLDGGRGQPQHF. For the CDR3, the DNA is TGCGCCAGCAGCTTGGATGGGGGAAGGGGCCAGCCCCAGCATTTT.

This clonotype has more than one count but fewer than ten. This sequence joins TRBV5-1 and TRBJ2-7; unclear D gene. CDR1 is SGHRS and CDR2 is YFSETQ in the germline V gene. The CDR3 consists of 13 residues. V lost 3 bases to trimming and J lost 3 bases, with 10 bases between them. The CDR3 sequence is CASSSDPHYEQYF. The DNA of the CDR3 is TGCGCCAGCAGCTCGGATCCACACTACGAGCAGTACTTC.

This clonotype was recorded only once. The chain employs TRBV7-3 and TRBJ2-3; 9 bases line up with TRBD2. Trimming removed 5 bases from V and 2 bases from J; junction bases left unmatched: 5. The CDR3 covers 15 residues. Germline lookup yields CDR1 SGHTA and CDR2 FQGTGA. Here the CDR3 reads CASSTAGGPTDTQYF. CDR3 DNA sequence: TGTGCCAGCAGCACAGCGGGGGGTCCCACAGATACGCAGTATTTT.

This clonotype was observed a few times. V gene TRBV29-1 combines with J gene TRBJ1-2, with 7 nucleotides matching TRBD1. Per the germline V gene, CDR1 is SQVTM and CDR2 is ANQGSEA. The V gene end was trimmed by 8 bases and the J gene end by 3 bases; junction bases not matched to a gene: 6. The CDR3 totals 12 residues. The CDR3 bases are TGCAGCACGGACAGGATCGACTATGGCTACACCTTC. Translation gives CSTDRIDYGYTF.

This clonotype has only a few counts. V and J are TRBV9 and TRBJ1-4; D may be TRBD1 (6 bases). The CDR3 is 13 amino acids. The germline gives CDR1 SGDLS, CDR2 YYNGEE. With 3 bases removed from V and 7 bases from J, the gap between germline ends came to 10 bases. CDR3 in DNA: TGTGCCAGCAGCGGGACAGATGCTGAAAAACTGTTTTTT. Protein: CASSGTDAEKLFF.

The chain links TRBV5-5 to TRBJ2-7; D is uncertain. Germline V gene data show CDR1 as SGHKS and CDR2 as YYEKEE (reference sequence). Trimming removed 4 bases at V and 2 bases at J, with 16 bases between. The CDR3 totals 15 residues. The CDR3 reads CASSRHGYGTYEQYV. The CDR3 region has the DNA TGTGCCAGCAGCCGCCACGGGTATGGAACCTACGAGCAGTACGTC.

The CDR3 spells CASSSSIGYTF. CDR3 DNA sequence: TGTGCCAGTAGCTCCAGCATTGGCTACACCTTC. The rearrangement links TRBV19 to TRBJ1-2; D is ambiguous. Trimming took off 6 bases at V and 7 bases at J, with 9 bases between the two ends. The CDR3 length is 11 residues. The germline V gene encodes CDR1 LNHDA and CDR2 SQIVND (reference sequence).

Ten or more counts support this clonotype. The rearrangement uses TRBV5-5 and TRBJ2-1; D may be TRBD2 (5 bases). V lost 2 bases and J 9 bases, leaving 6 bases between the germline ends. Germline values: CDR1 SGHKS, CDR2 YYEKEE (reference sequence). The CDR3 consists of 11 residues. The CDR3 spells CASSFGVEQFF. The CDR3 nucleotides read TGTGCCAGCAGCTTCGGGGTTGAGCAGTTCTTC.

This clonotype was recorded a few times. This rearrangement joins TRBV12-3 or TRBV12-4 to TRBJ1-4; D is undetermined. V lost 6 bases, J lost 8 bases, and 16 bases lay in between. The CDR3 sequence is 14 residues long. CDR3 DNA sequence: TGTGCCAGCAGGGATCAGACTAAGGAGGAAAAACTGTTTTTT. Encoded protein: CASRDQTKEEKLFF.

In its sample, this clonotype was seen a few times. This CDR3 reads CASSTTLDYNEQFF. DNA of the CDR3: TGCGCCAGCAGCACGACGCTGGACTACAATGAGCAGTTCTTC. The V gene is TRBV5-1, the J gene TRBJ2-1; D not resolved. V was trimmed by 4 bases and J by 3 bases, leaving 11 bases between them. This CDR3 is 14 amino acids long. Germline loops: CDR1 SGHRS, CDR2 YFSETQ.

The chain has TRBV12-3 or TRBV12-4 and TRBJ2-2, with TRBD2 as a possible D gene (6 bases). There are 15 residues in the CDR3. Deletions cut 7 bases from V and 2 bases from J, with 14 bases between. CDR3 bases: TGTGCCAGCACCCTGGGGGGAATTAACACCGGGGAGCTGTTTTTT. This translates into CASTLGGINTGELFF.

The rearrangement links TRBV12-3 or TRBV12-4 to TRBJ2-6; possibly TRBD1 for D (6 bases). The V gene lost 5 bases and the J gene lost 2 bases, with 10 bases spanning the gap. CDR3 length equals 15 residues. The CDR3 sequence is CASSPNRAGANVLTF. CDR3 bases: TGTGCCAGCAGTCCCAACAGGGCTGGGGCCAACGTCCTGACTTTC.

The chain employs TRBV5-5 and TRBJ1-1; no definite D call. Germline values: CDR1 SGHKS, CDR2 YYEKEE (reference sequence). The CDR3 has 15 amino acids. Between the trimmed V and J ends, which lost 2 bases and 1 base, there was a span of 12 bases. CDR3 region: CASSFRRLGNTEAFF. As DNA, the CDR3 is TGTGCCAGCAGCTTCCGTCGATTGGGGAACACTGAAGCTTTCTTT.

The chain combines TRBV19 with TRBJ1-2; D gene uncertain. Germline CDR1 and CDR2: LNHDA and SQIVND (reference sequence). Trimming took 3 bases from V and 4 from J, leaving 6 bases between them. This CDR3 is built from 12 residues. CDR3: CASSMRVYGYTF. In DNA form, the CDR3 reads TGTGCCAGTAGTATGCGGGTCTATGGCTACACCTTC.